Listed here are 14 T cell receptor beta chains from one sample, sequenced in a study of cytomegalovirus exposure and HLA in healthy donors. The PCR made use of 60 Vbeta and 13 Jbeta primers. The table came from immunoSEQ multiplex PCR; TCRdb's copy has only in-frame clones and leaves some out. Here the sample spans under 150,000 clones, under 80% being singletons. Sequences were obtained from PBMCs. The receptors shown here come from a woman aged 45-59 years in good health and CMV-seropositive.

This clone was detected ten times or more. V is TRBV5-4 and J is TRBJ1-6, with D possibly matching TRBD1 (6 bases). V dropped 5 bases and J dropped 9 bases, with 15 bases sitting between them. Germline lookup yields CDR1 SGHNT and CDR2 YYREEE (reference sequence). The CDR3 is 14 amino acids. In DNA, the CDR3 is TGTGCCAGCAGTAGGGGGGGGGAAACTTCACCCCTCCACTTT. It encodes CASSRGGETSPLHF.

This sequence joins TRBV18 and TRBJ2-1; TRBD2 agrees at 8 bases. The CDR3 is 15 residues long. CDR1 KGHSH and CDR2 LQKENI come from the germline V gene. With 3 bases clipped from V and 4 bases from J, the junction kept 5 bases outside the gene matches. The DNA for the CDR3 is TGTGCCAGCTCACCTCTCCAGCGGGGGTACAATGAGCAGTTCTTC. Translation: CASSPLQRGYNEQFF.

V usage is TRBV10-3 and J usage is TRBJ2-3; 7 nucleotides line up with TRBD2. Trimming cost V 2 bases and J 0 bases; bases outside gene matches: 5. Per germline, CDR1 ENHRY and CDR2 SYGVKD. This CDR3 contains 16 residues. The CDR3 spells CAISEVGGTSTDTQYF. CDR3 sequence (DNA): TGTGCCATCAGTGAGGTGGGGGGGACTAGCACAGATACGCAGTATTTT.

This chain uses TRBV7-9 with TRBJ2-5; 7 bases match TRBD2. Trimming took 5 bases from V and 10 from J; bases not matched to a gene: 10. This CDR3 is 13 amino acids long. CDR1 is SEHNR, CDR2 FQNEAQ, per germline (reference sequence). Here the CDR3 DNA reads TGTGCCAGCAGCAACCGGGACTCGGGGGGCCAGTACTTC. Its translation is CASSNRDSGGQYF.

The rearrangement links TRBV18 to TRBJ1-1; unclear D gene. The V end was cut by 2 bases, the J end by 3 bases, with 7 bases between. In germline, CDR1 is KGHSH, CDR2 LQKENI. This CDR3 comprises 13 residues. The CDR3 sequence is CASSPELDTEAFF. Here the CDR3 DNA reads TGTGCCAGCTCACCAGAGCTAGACACTGAAGCTTTCTTT. Full variable domain (missing parts from reference TRBV18 and TRBJ1-1): NAGVMQNPRHLVRRRGQEARLRCSPMKGHSHVYWYRQLPEEGLKFMVYLQKENIIDESGMPKERFSAEFPKEGPSILRIQQVVRGDSAAYFCASSPELDTEAFFGQGTRLTVV.

This chain links TRBV5-1 with TRBJ2-5; D uncertain. V lost 0 bases and J 4 bases, leaving 7 bases between the germline ends. Germline CDR1 SGHRS, CDR2 YFSETQ. CDR3 length equals 13 residues. In DNA, the CDR3 is TGCGCCAGCAGCTTGGCGGGTGGAGAGACCCAGTACTTC. Its protein product is CASSLAGGETQYF. The full variable domain, completed using reference TRBV5-1 and TRBJ2-5, is KAGVTQTPRYLIKTRGQQVTLSCSPISGHRSVSWYQQTPGQGLQFLFEYFSETQRNKGNFPGRFSGRQFSNSRSEMNVSTLELGDSALYLCASSLAGGETQYFGPGTRLLVL.

V and J are TRBV2 and TRBJ2-5, with D possibly TRBD2 on 5 matching bases. This CDR3 has 13 residues. Trimming removed 4 bases from V and 5 bases from J, with 11 bases in between. Germline values: CDR1 SNHLY, CDR2 FYNNEI. The CDR3 region is CASSAAGEETQYF. CDR3 in DNA: TGTGCCAGCAGTGCTGCCGGGGAGGAGACCCAGTACTTC.

The CDR3 is CASSQAQFSSGDYEQYF. CDR3 DNA sequence: TGCGCCAGCAGCCAAGCTCAATTTTCCAGCGGGGACTACGAGCAGTACTTC. The chain combines TRBV4-1 with TRBJ2-7; 7 bases are a match to TRBD2. V lost 1 base, J lost 3 bases, and 12 bases stayed unmatched. CDR1 is MGHRA and CDR2 is YSYEKL in the germline V gene. This CDR3 is 17 amino acids long.

The chain uses TRBV9 and TRBJ2-5; TRBD2 matches 7 bases. CDR1 SGDLS and CDR2 YYNGEE come from the germline V gene. The CDR3 spans 14 residues. V was pared by 4 bases and J by 6 bases, with 9 bases of the junction left unmatched. CDR3 in DNA: TGTGCCAGCAGCCCCACAGCGGGGACGAAGACCCAGTACTTC. Translated: CASSPTAGTKTQYF.

The chain employs TRBV11-2 and TRBJ2-7, with D possibly matching TRBD2 (7 bases). CDR3 length: 14 amino acids. The germline V gene encodes CDR1 SGHAT and CDR2 FQNNGV. Trimming shortened V by 4 bases and J by 5 bases, and 15 bases separated the two germline ends. In DNA, the CDR3 is TGTGCCAGCAGCTCAATGGGGGGGGGCGACGAGCAGTACTTC. Translating gives CASSSMGGGDEQYF.

The rearrangement joins TRBV7-3 to TRBJ1-6; D is perhaps TRBD1 (5 bases). The CDR3 covers 15 residues. V lost 2 bases and J 7 bases, leaving 12 bases between the germline ends. Germline V gene data show CDR1 as SGHTA and CDR2 as FQGTGA. CDR3 DNA sequence: TGTGCCAGCAGCTTAGGGGGGGAGTGGAATTCACCCCTCCACTTT. Translating gives CASSLGGEWNSPLHF.

The chain has TRBV18 and TRBJ2-7; D possibly corresponds to TRBD2 (6 bases). The germline V gene encodes CDR1 KGHSH and CDR2 LQKENI. V lost 6 bases and J 0 bases, leaving 15 bases between the germline ends. This CDR3 spans 15 amino acids. The CDR3 reads CASSTPGLSSYEQYF. CDR3 in DNA: TGTGCCAGCTCCACGCCGGGACTTAGCTCCTACGAGCAGTACTTC.

In this sample, this clone turned up a few times. Mismatch with germline at one junction end may stem from a read error. The genes are TRBV4-1 and TRBJ1-5; D not resolved. The CDR3 consists of 16 residues. Looked up from germline, CDR1 is MGHRA and CDR2 is YSYEKL. The CDR3 is CASSQDWRRSNQPQHF. CDR3 in DNA: TGTGCCAGCAGCCAAGACTGGAGGCGGAGCAATCAGCCCCAGCATTTT.

This clone was detected only a few times. The chain uses TRBV28 and TRBJ2-3, with TRBD2 matching 7 bases. Per the germline V gene, CDR1 is MDHEN and CDR2 is SYDVKM. V lost 2 bases and J lost 3; bases outside the gene matches: 5. CDR3 length: 15 amino acids. The CDR3: CASSLAGVRTDTQYF. CDR3 bases: TGTGCCAGCAGTTTAGCGGGGGTAAGGACAGATACGCAGTATTTT.